Listed here are 17 T cell receptor beta chains from one sample, sequenced in a study of OX40 agonist ivuxolimab in advanced cancers. Only in-frame clones appear in the TCRdb table, and some are missing; sequencing was by immunoSEQ multiplex PCR. In the table there are around 48,000 clones, 70% to 85% of which are singletons. This specimen was CD4+ or CD8+ T cells sorted from blood, taken in a trial of the OX40 agonist ivuxolimab. Receptor source: an adult with an advanced solid tumor such as melanoma, head and neck, liver or kidney cancer.

The genes are TRBV7-9 and TRBJ1-6; D gene unclear. With 5 bases removed from V and 9 bases from J, the gap between germline ends came to 14 bases. The CDR3 covers 14 residues. The germline CDR1 and CDR2 sequences are SEHNR and FQNEAQ (reference sequence). CDR3 amino acids: CASSPAGVSSPLHF. The CDR3 nucleotides are TGTGCCAGCAGCCCCGCAGGTGTAAGTTCACCCCTCCACTTT. Together with reference TRBV7-9 and TRBJ1-6, the CDR3 gives the full variable domain: DTGVSQNPRHKITKRGQNVTFRCDPISEHNRLYWYRQTLGQGPEFLTYFQNEAQLEKSRLLSDRFSAERPKGSFSTLEIQRTEQGDSAMYLCASSPAGVSSPLHFGNGTRLTVT.

The chain joins TRBV6-4 to TRBJ2-1; D perhaps matches TRBD2 (5 bases). V lost 4 bases, J lost 2 bases, and 12 bases lay in between. CDR3 length: 15 residues. Germline CDR1 is MRHNA and CDR2 is SNTAGT. CDR3 in DNA: TGTGCCAGCAGTGCCCTAAGCGGAGCCTACAATGAGCAGTTCTTC. As protein: CASSALSGAYNEQFF.

The chain couples TRBV19 to TRBJ2-5; D remains unclear. This CDR3 contains 13 residues. Germline CDR1 and CDR2: LNHDA and SQIVND (reference sequence). The V gene lost 3 bases and the J gene lost 9 bases, with 14 bases spanning the gap. As DNA, the CDR3 is TGTGCCAGTAGTATCGTGACTGGCGGCGCCCAGTACTTC. Encoded protein: CASSIVTGGAQYF. The full variable domain, completed using reference TRBV19 and TRBJ2-5, is DGGITQSPKYLFRKEGQNVTLSCEQNLNHDAMYWYRQDPGQGLRLIYYSQIVNDFQKGDIAEGYSVSREKKESFPLTVTSAQKNPTAFYLCASSIVTGGAQYFGPGTRLLVL.

The chain links TRBV27 to TRBJ2-1, with TRBD1 as a possible D gene (6 bases). The CDR3 totals 15 residues. Trimming shortened V by 2 bases and J by 2 bases, and 10 bases separated the two germline ends. The germline V gene has CDR1 MNHEY and CDR2 SMNVEV (reference sequence). The CDR3 protein is CASSLTGSPYNEQFF. The CDR3, as DNA: TGTGCCAGCAGTTTAACAGGGTCCCCCTACAATGAGCAGTTCTTC.

The rearrangement joins TRBV13 to TRBJ2-5; 7 nucleotides agree with TRBD2. The CDR3 spans 16 residues. The V segment lost 4 bases and the J segment 4 bases; nucleotides outside the gene matches: 12. Germline V gives CDR1 PRHDT, CDR2 FYEKMQ (reference sequence). The chain's CDR3 is CASSSLRREWAETQYF. Here the CDR3 DNA reads TGTGCCAGCAGCTCCCTGCGGCGGGAGTGGGCAGAGACCCAGTACTTC.

The gene calls are TRBV18 and TRBJ2-1; D gene uncertain. V lost 2 bases and J 8 bases, leaving 13 bases between the germline ends. CDR1 is KGHSH, CDR2 LQKENI, per germline. The CDR3 extends over 14 amino acids. The CDR3: CASSPASRRDEQFF. CDR3 DNA: TGTGCCAGCTCACCAGCAAGCAGGCGCGATGAGCAGTTCTTC.

This chain joins TRBV19 and TRBJ2-7, with 8 bases identical to TRBD2. This CDR3 region has 15 residues. Trimming at V came to 3 bases and at J to 2 bases, leaving 6 bases not matched to a gene. Germline V gene sequence: CDR1 LNHDA, CDR2 SQIVND (reference sequence). In DNA form, the CDR3 reads TGTGCCAGTAGTATGGGGCGGGGGGAAACCTACGAGCAGTACTTC. Its translation is CASSMGRGETYEQYF.

This clone was seen once. Here the CDR3 reads CASSLDQGRVDTQYF. The DNA for the CDR3 is TGTGCCAGCAGCTTAGATCAAGGCCGCGTGGATACGCAGTATTTT. This chain uses TRBV11-2 with TRBJ2-3; D ambiguous. V dropped 0 bases and J dropped 6 bases, with 13 bases sitting between them. This CDR3 contains 15 residues. Germline values: CDR1 SGHAT, CDR2 FQNNGV.

The CDR3 is CASRNSEGPYEQYF. Written as DNA, the CDR3 is TGCGCCAGCAGGAATTCTGAAGGACCCTACGAGCAGTACTTC. The chain couples TRBV5-1 to TRBJ2-7; no definite D call. CDR3 length equals 14 residues. Trimming cost V 5 bases and J 2 bases, with 14 bases left between them. Germline-derived CDR1 and CDR2 are SGHRS and YFSETQ.

The V call is TRBV28, the J call TRBJ1-5, with unresolved D. Germline V lookup: CDR1 MDHEN, CDR2 SYDVKM. This CDR3 is 15 amino acids long. V was trimmed by 3 bases and J by 7 bases, leaving 16 bases between them. The CDR3 sequence: CASSLEDPRGQPQHF. CDR3 in DNA: TGTGCCAGCAGTTTGGAGGACCCACGAGGGCAGCCCCAGCATTTT.

Notes on this clone: At one of its ends the junction is not consistent with the germline gene, which may arise from a read error. The CDR3 DNA reads TGTGCCAGTAGTAAAGACCACTTTGGGACACTTTTTTTT. This sequence encodes CASSKDHFGTLFF. The chain carries TRBV19 and TRBJ2-3, with TRBD1 as a possible D gene (6 bases). Germline-derived CDR1 and CDR2 are LNHDA and SQIVND (reference sequence). The CDR3 covers 13 residues.

This rearrangement joins TRBV11-3 to TRBJ2-1, with 8 nucleotides matching TRBD2. This CDR3 is 13 amino acids long. The J segment lost 8 bases and the V segment lost 4 bases, leaving 4 bases of the junction unmatched. Germline loops: CDR1 SGHNT, CDR2 YENEEA. CDR3 region: CASSSTSEDEQFF. For the CDR3, the DNA is TGTGCCAGCAGCTCGACTAGCGAGGATGAGCAGTTCTTC.

This clone was picked up one time. This rearrangement joins TRBV5-4 to TRBJ2-7, with 11 nucleotides matching TRBD2. The CDR3 totals 15 residues. Per the germline V gene, CDR1 is SGHNT and CDR2 is YYREEE (reference sequence). With 1 base clipped from V and 2 bases from J, the junction kept 2 bases outside the gene matches. DNA of the CDR3: TGTGCCAGCAGCTTGCAACTAGCGGGGGCCTACGAGCAGTACTTC. Translated: CASSLQLAGAYEQYF.

The gene calls are TRBV18 and TRBJ1-4; TRBD1 matches 10 bases. This CDR3 comprises 16 residues. The junction had 6 bases not matched to a gene; V was cut back by 2 bases and J by 6 bases. Per the germline V gene, CDR1 is KGHSH and CDR2 is LQKENI. In nucleotides, the CDR3 is TGTGCCAGCTCACCAGGACCGGGACAGGGGTATGAAAAACTGTTTTTT. Its translation is CASSPGPGQGYEKLFF.

J is TRBJ2-5 and V is TRBV30, with TRBD2 matching over 10 bases. Trimming took 2 bases from V and 5 from J; bases not matched to a gene: 14. Germline CDR1 reads GTSNPN; CDR2 reads SVGIG (reference sequence). The CDR3 has 17 residues. The CDR3 loop reads CAWSRIAGGTGSETQYF. In DNA, the CDR3 is TGTGCCTGGAGTAGAATAGCGGGAGGCACTGGGTCGGAGACCCAGTACTTC.

The chain joins TRBV7-8 to TRBJ2-7; weak D call: TRBD1 (5 bases). Germline V gives CDR1 SGHVS, CDR2 FQNEAQ. Trimming stripped 1 base from V and 5 bases from J, with 12 bases between. CDR3 length: 14 amino acids. The CDR3 here is CASSLDLGADEQYF. The CDR3 nucleotides read TGTGCCAGCAGCTTAGATTTAGGGGCCGACGAGCAGTACTTC.

Of note for this clone: At one end the junction does not follow the germline gene, possibly because of a read error. This chain uses TRBV19 with TRBJ1-5; no definite D call. The CDR3 runs to 13 residues. CDR1 LNHDA and CDR2 SQIVND come from the germline V gene (reference sequence). The CDR3 spells CASRPYSNQPQHF. In DNA form, the CDR3 reads TGTGCAAGTAGGCCGTATAGCAATCAGCCCCAGCATTTT.